This T cell receptor (beta chain) was identified during a study of blood T cell repertoires in COVID-19. The germline V gene encodes CDR1 MGHRA and CDR2 YSYEKL. Between the trimmed V and J ends, which lost 1 base and 8 bases, there was a span of 12 bases. CDR3 length: 14 residues. Under the authors' procedure: Reference gene primer amplification gave nucleated cell count estimates. Clones were read by immunoSEQ multiplex PCR, and TCRdb kept only the in-frame ones, dropping some. The V and J calls and clone size come from that table; D and trimming were worked out from the DNA. This table has 65,000 to 75,000 clones, roughly nine tenths appearing once.

The receptor was isolated from a man in his forties or fifties with acute or convalescent COVID-19. The sequenced sample consisted of peripheral blood. The chain has TRBV4-1 and TRBJ2-4; D unclear. The CDR3 nucleotides read TGCGCCAGCAGCCAAGGAGGAGTACGCGACATTCAGTACTTC. It encodes CASSQGGVRDIQYF.